This T cell receptor beta chain was sequenced during a study of CD8+ T cells in alopecia areata. Study findings and constraints: Whether baseline CD8+ expansion is linked to response remains uncertain, given a single nonresponder.

RNA extraction was followed by reverse transcription into cDNA, which acted as the sequencing template. The repertoire was sequenced with immunoSEQ multiplex PCR; TCRdb's copy has only in-frame clones and lacks some. This table holds over 15,000 clones, around three fifths found once. Concerning this clone: Its antigen is not known.

Treatment given: oral pan-JAK inhibitor, 5-10 mg twice daily. Alopecia areata patients gave lesional scalp punch biopsies and peripheral blood samples. This CDR3 is built from 17 residues. Trimming took 4 bases from V and 1 from J; bases not matched to a gene: 9. CDR1 is MGHRA and CDR2 is YSYEKL in the germline V gene. V and J are TRBV4-1 and TRBJ1-3; 8 nucleotides line up with TRBD1. This TCR came from a human donor with alopecia areata. Sequencing was performed on skin, taken at week 4, from a patient treated with tofacitinib. The CDR3 protein is CASSLTTGAFSGNTIYF. Written as DNA, the CDR3 is TGCGCCAGCAGCCTTACGACAGGGGCCTTTTCTGGAAACACCATATATTTT.